A single sample is the source of the 12 T cell receptor beta chains below, sequenced in a study of shared clonotypes between healthy human individuals. The naive CD8 fraction comprised CD45RO-negative cells positively selected for CCR7 and excluded terminally differentiated effector memory CD45RA+ cells. Assay used: immunoSEQ multiplex PCR; TCRdb lists only in-frame clones, some missing. The data hold millions of clones, with about 94% observed a single time. Sequences were obtained from naive CD8+ T cells sorted from blood. The receptors were gathered from a man younger than 30 in good health.

The chain is built from TRBV2 and TRBJ2-7; D gene unclear. The CDR3 is 13 residues long. Germline V lookup: CDR1 SNHLY, CDR2 FYNNEI. V was shortened by 11 bases and J by 0 bases, with 14 bases between the two germline ends. CDR3 DNA sequence: TGTGCCGGACGACCCTCGGACTCCTACGAGCAGTACTTC. Amino acids: CAGRPSDSYEQYF. The variable domain in full, completed from reference TRBV2 and TRBJ2-7, reads EPEVTQTPSHQVTQMGQEVILRCVPISNHLYFYWYRQILGQKVEFLVSFYNNEISEKSEIFDDQFSVERPDGSNFTLKIRSTKLEDSAMYFCAGRPSDSYEQYFGPGTRLTVT.

The gene calls are TRBV14 and TRBJ2-7, with D perhaps being TRBD1 or TRBD2 (5 bases each). Germline values: CDR1 SGHDN, CDR2 FVKESK. The V gene lost 5 bases and the J gene lost 3 bases, with 17 bases spanning the gap. The CDR3 has 15 amino acids. CDR3 nucleotide sequence: TGTGCCAGCAGCGGTCCCGGGACCGCAATCTACGAGCAGTACTTC. Encoded protein: CASSGPGTAIYEQYF.

A few counts support this clone. The sample has other DNA sequences that encode this CDR3 too. Here the CDR3 DNA reads TGCGCCAGCAGCTTGGGACAGAACTACGAGCAGTACTTC. Encoded protein: CASSLGQNYEQYF. This chain links TRBV5-1 with TRBJ2-7; a weak D match, TRBD1 (5 bases). The germline V gene encodes CDR1 SGHRS and CDR2 YFSETQ. CDR3 length equals 13 residues. V dropped 0 bases and J dropped 3 bases, with 7 bases sitting between them.

The chain is built from TRBV25-1 and TRBJ2-7; D remains unclear. Germline assignment: CDR1 MGHDK and CDR2 SYGVNS. V shed 0 bases and J shed 3 bases, with 9 bases lying between them. The CDR3 covers 14 residues. Here the CDR3 reads CASSEYGGSYEQYF. CDR3 bases: TGTGCCAGCAGTGAATATGGTGGCAGCTACGAGCAGTACTTC.

The chain carries TRBV4-3 and TRBJ1-2, with D possibly TRBD1 on 5 matching bases. V lost 0 bases to trimming and J lost 4 bases, with 15 bases between them. The CDR3 is 16 residues long. The germline V gene encodes CDR1 LGHNA and CDR2 YSLEER. CDR3 in DNA: TGCGCCAGCAGCCAAGATTCTGAGGGGAGGCCCTATGGCTACACCTTC. This gives the protein CASSQDSEGRPYGYTF.

The chain combines TRBV13 with TRBJ1-1, with 7 bases matching TRBD1. The CDR3 runs to 14 residues. With V trimmed by 6 bases and J by 1 base, 5 bases remained unmatched. Looked up from germline, CDR1 is PRHDT and CDR2 is FYEKMQ (reference sequence). DNA for the CDR3: TGTGCCAGCAGACTTTGGACAGGGAACACTGAAGCTTTCTTT. Translating gives CASRLWTGNTEAFF.

This clone has a single count. The chain employs TRBV10-3 and TRBJ1-2; 7 positions agree with TRBD1. The CDR3 runs 14 residues. Looked up from germline, CDR1 is ENHRY and CDR2 is SYGVKD. V lost 10 bases, J lost 0 bases, and 8 bases stayed unmatched. The CDR3, as DNA: TGTGCCACCTACCAGGGGGTGGCTAACTATGGCTACACCTTC. This gives the protein CATYQGVANYGYTF.

The chain couples TRBV2 to TRBJ2-1; no firm D call. Germline V lookup: CDR1 SNHLY, CDR2 FYNNEI. Trimming removed 6 bases at V and 3 bases at J, with 15 bases between. There are 15 residues in the CDR3. CDR3 loop: CASSLVPLVYNEQFF. The CDR3 coding sequence is TGTGCCAGCAGCCTTGTCCCATTGGTCTACAATGAGCAGTTCTTC.

This chain connects TRBV6-5 to TRBJ2-7, with TRBD1 matching 10 bases. In germline, CDR1 is MNHEY, CDR2 SVGAGI. The V segment lost 5 bases and the J segment 3 bases; nucleotides outside the gene matches: 7. The CDR3 contains 15 residues. CDR3 loop: CASSPYGTGDYEQYF. The CDR3 region has the DNA TGTGCCAGCAGTCCCTACGGGACAGGGGACTACGAGCAGTACTTC.

With regard to this clone: In the same sample, other DNA sequences code for this CDR3. J is TRBJ2-1 and V is TRBV9, with D possibly being TRBD1 or TRBD2 (5 bases each). CDR3 length equals 13 residues. Trimming shortened V by 0 bases and J by 8 bases, and 9 bases separated the two germline ends. Germline V gene sequence: CDR1 SGDLS, CDR2 YYNGEE. DNA for the CDR3: TGTGCCAGCAGCGTAGTCTTGGGGGATGAGCAGTTCTTC. It codes for CASSVVLGDEQFF.

This clone appeared a single time. The junction shows a germline mismatch at one end, possibly a read error. J is TRBJ2-7 and V is TRBV28, with 8 bases matching TRBD1. From germline, CDR1 is MDHEN and CDR2 SYDVKM. This CDR3 comprises 15 residues. For the CDR3, the DNA is TGTGCCAGCAGCCATACCGGGACAGGACCCTATGAGCAGTACTTC. It encodes CASSHTGTGPYEQYF.

For the CDR3, the DNA is TGTGCCAGCAGCTTAGAAGGTGCCTATAATAACTATGGCTACACCTTC. Translating it yields CASSLEGAYNNYGYTF. The chain employs TRBV11-2 and TRBJ1-2; D unresolved. With 0 bases removed from V and 1 base from J, the gap between germline ends came to 12 bases. The CDR3 is 16 amino acids. Germline CDR1 is SGHAT and CDR2 is FQNNGV. The full variable domain, with the rest looked up from reference TRBV11-2 and TRBJ1-2, is EAGVAQSPRYKIIEKRQSVAFWCNPISGHATLYWYQQILGQGPKLLIQFQNNGVVDDSQLPKDRFSAERLKGVDSTLKIQPAKLEDSAVYLCASSLEGAYNNYGYTFGSGTRLTVV.